This entry features one T cell receptor beta chain sequence. The CDR3 spans 12 residues. Trimming removed 7 bases from V and 7 bases from J, with 13 bases in between. Germline V lookup: CDR1 SGHVS, CDR2 FQNEAQ. These data belong to a study of blood T cell repertoires in COVID-19. Study in general: PBMCs, B-cell-depleted T cells, or T cells provided the cDNA or gDNA that made up the material.

In terms of age and location, participants ranged from about 18 to 89 years and lived in under 30 US areas. Source study methods: Amplifying reference gene primers gave estimates of nucleated cell counts. Profiled with immunoSEQ multiplex PCR; TCRdb holds only in-frame clones, not every one. V and J calls and clone size are given by that table; D and trimming were obtained from the DNA. The sample holds 200,000 to 250,000 clones, around nine tenths seen once. V is TRBV7-8 and J is TRBJ2-5, with TRBD1 as a possible D gene (5 bases). The sequencing sample was made of PBMCs or T cells enriched from blood (not recorded which). The sequence came from a woman aged 45-60 years with acute COVID-19. The CDR3 coding sequence is TGTGCCAGCAAGGGCAGGGTGGGGACCCAGTACTTC. Translating gives CASKGRVGTQYF. The full variable domain, rest sourced from reference TRBV7-8 and TRBJ2-5, is GAGVSQSPRYKVAKRGQDVALRCDPISGHVSLFWYQQALGQGPEFLTYFQNEAQLDKSGLPSDRFFAERPEGSVSTLKIQRTQQEDSAVYLCASKGRVGTQYFGPGTRLLVL.